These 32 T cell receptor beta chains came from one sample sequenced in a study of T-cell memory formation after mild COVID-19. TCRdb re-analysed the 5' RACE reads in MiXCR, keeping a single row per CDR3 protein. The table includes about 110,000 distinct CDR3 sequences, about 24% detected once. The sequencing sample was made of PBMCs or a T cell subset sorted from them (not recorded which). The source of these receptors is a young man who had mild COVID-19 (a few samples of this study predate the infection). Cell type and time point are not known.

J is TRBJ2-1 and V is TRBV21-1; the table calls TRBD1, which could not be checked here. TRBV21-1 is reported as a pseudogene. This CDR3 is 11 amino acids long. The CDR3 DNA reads TGTGCCAGCAGCAGACAGAATGAGCAGTTCTTC. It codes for CASSRQNEQFF.

For the CDR3, the DNA is TGCAGCGCCCGTACGGGACTGGTCTACAATGAGCAGTTCTTC. This codes for CSARTGLVYNEQFF. J is TRBJ2-1 and V is TRBV20-1, with D possibly matching TRBD2 (6 bases). Germline CDR1 DFQATT, CDR2 SNEGSKA (reference sequence). CDR3 length: 14 residues.

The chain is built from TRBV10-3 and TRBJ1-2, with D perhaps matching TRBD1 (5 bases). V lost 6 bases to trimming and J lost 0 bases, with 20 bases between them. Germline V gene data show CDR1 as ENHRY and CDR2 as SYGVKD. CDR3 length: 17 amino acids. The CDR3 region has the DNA TGTGCCATCAGCGTTGAGACAGCACGGTTTACTAACTATGGCTACACCTTC. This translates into CAISVETARFTNYGYTF.

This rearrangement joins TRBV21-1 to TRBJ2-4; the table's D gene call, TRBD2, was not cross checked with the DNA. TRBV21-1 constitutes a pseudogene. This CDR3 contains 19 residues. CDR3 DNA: TGTGCCAGCAGGGCCGGGACTAGCGGGAGAGTTTACGCCAAAAACATTCAGTACTTC. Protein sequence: CASRAGTSGRVYAKNIQYF.

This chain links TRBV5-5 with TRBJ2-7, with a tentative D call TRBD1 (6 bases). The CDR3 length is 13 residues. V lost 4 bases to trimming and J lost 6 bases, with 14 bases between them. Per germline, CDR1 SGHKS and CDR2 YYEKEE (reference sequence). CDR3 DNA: TGTGCCAGCAGCATAGGACAGATGGGCGAGCAGTACGTC. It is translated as CASSIGQMGEQYV.

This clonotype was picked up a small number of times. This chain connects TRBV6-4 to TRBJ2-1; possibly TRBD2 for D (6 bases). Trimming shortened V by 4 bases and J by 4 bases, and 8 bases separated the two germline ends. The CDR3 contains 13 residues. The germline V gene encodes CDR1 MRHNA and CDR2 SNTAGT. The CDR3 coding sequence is TGTGCCAGCAGTGCGGGGGTTTACAATGAGCAGTTCTTC. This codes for CASSAGVYNEQFF.

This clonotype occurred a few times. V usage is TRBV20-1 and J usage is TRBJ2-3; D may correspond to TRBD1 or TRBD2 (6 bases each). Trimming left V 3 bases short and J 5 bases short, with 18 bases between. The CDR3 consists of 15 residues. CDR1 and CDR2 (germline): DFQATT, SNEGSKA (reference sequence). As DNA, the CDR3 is TGCAGTGCTAGCCCCGGGGGCCCTTGGGGAGATACGCAGTATTTT. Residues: CSASPGGPWGDTQYF.

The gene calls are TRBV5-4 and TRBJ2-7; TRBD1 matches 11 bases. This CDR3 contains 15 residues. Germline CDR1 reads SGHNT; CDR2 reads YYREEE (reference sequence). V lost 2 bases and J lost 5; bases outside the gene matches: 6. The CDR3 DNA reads TGTGCCAGCAGCTTCGGACAGGGGGCAGCGAACGAGCAGTACTTC. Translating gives CASSFGQGAANEQYF.

The CDR3 DNA follows: TGTGCCATCAGTGAGTCAAGGGGAACGAAATGGGAGCAGTACTTC. Translating it yields CAISESRGTKWEQYF. The V call is TRBV10-3, the J call TRBJ2-7, with a tentative D call TRBD1 (5 bases). CDR1 is ENHRY, CDR2 SYGVKD, per germline. V was trimmed by 0 bases and J by 7 bases, leaving 16 bases between them. This CDR3 is 15 amino acids long.

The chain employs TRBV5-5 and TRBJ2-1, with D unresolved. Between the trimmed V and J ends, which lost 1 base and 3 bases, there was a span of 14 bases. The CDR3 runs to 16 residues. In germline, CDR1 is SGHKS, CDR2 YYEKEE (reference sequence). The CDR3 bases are TGTGCCAGCAGCTTGCAGGCGGTAGGAAGCTACAATGAGCAGTTCTTC. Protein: CASSLQAVGSYNEQFF.

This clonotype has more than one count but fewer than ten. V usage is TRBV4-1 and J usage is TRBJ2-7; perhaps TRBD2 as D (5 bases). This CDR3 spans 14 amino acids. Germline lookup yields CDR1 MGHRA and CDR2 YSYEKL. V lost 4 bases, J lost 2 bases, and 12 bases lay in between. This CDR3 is CASSLQSAAYEQYF. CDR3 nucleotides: TGCGCCAGCAGCCTCCAATCAGCGGCCTACGAGCAGTACTTC.

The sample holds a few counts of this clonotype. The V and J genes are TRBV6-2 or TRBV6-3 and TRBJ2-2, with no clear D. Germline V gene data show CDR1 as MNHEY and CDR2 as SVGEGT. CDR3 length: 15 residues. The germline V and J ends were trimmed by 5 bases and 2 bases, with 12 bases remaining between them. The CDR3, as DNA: TGTGCCAGCAGTGCCACCCGAGGAAACACCGGGGAGCTGTTTTTT. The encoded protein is CASSATRGNTGELFF.

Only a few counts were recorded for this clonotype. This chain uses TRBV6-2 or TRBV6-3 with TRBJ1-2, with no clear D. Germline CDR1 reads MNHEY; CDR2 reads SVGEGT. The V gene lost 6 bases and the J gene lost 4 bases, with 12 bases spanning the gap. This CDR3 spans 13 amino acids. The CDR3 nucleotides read TGTGCCAGCAGCAACGGGCCAGTCTATGGCTACACCTTC. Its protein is CASSNGPVYGYTF.

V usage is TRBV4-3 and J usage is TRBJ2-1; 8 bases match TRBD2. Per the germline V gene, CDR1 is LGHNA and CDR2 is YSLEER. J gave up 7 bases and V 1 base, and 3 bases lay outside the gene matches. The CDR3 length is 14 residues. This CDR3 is CASSQARGGNEQFF. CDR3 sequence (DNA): TGCGCCAGCAGCCAAGCCCGGGGGGGAAATGAGCAGTTCTTC.

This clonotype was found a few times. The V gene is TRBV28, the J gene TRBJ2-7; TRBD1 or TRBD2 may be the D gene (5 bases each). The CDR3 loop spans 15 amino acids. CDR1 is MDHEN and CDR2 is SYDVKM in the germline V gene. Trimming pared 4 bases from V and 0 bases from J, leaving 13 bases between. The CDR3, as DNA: TGTGCCAGCAGTTCCCCGTGGGGGAGCTCCTACGAGCAGTACGTC. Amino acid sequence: CASSSPWGSSYEQYV.

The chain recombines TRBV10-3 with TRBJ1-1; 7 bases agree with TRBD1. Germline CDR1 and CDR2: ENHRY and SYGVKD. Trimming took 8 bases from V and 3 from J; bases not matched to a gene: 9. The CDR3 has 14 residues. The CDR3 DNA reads TGTGCCATCCGCGGGACAGAGGGTGACACTGAAGCTTTCTTT. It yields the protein CAIRGTEGDTEAFF.

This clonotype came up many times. The CDR3 nucleotides are TGTGCCACCAGTGATTCCACAGGGAGGTCCTACGAGCAGTACTTC. It yields the protein CATSDSTGRSYEQYF. This chain links TRBV24-1 with TRBJ2-7; TRBD1 or TRBD2 may be the D gene (6 bases each). V shed 2 bases and J shed 1 base, with 11 bases lying between them. This CDR3 comprises 15 residues. In germline, CDR1 is KGHDR, CDR2 SFDVKD.

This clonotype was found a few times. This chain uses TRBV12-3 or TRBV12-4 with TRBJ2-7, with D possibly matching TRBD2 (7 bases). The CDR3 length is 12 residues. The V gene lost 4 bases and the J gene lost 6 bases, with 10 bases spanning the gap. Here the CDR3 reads CASSWGGSEQYF. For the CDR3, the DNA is TGTGCCAGCAGTTGGGGGGGCAGCGAGCAGTACTTC.

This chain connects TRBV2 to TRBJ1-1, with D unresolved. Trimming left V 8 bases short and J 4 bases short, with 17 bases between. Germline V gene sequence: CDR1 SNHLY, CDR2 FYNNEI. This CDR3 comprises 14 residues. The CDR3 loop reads CASAGNTLPTEAFF. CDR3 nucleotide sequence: TGTGCCAGCGCAGGTAACACGCTGCCCACTGAAGCTTTCTTT.

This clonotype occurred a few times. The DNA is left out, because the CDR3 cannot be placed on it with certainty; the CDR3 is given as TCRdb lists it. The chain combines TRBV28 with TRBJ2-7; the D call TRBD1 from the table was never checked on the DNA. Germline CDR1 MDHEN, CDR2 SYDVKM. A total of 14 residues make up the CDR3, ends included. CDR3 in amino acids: CASSFGSGVGEQYV.

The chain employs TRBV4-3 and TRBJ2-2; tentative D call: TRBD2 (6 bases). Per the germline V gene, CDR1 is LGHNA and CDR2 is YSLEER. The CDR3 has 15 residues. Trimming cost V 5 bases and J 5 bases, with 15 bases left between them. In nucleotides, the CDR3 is TGCGCCAGCAGCGGGAGGCGTGGGCTGACCGGGGAGCTGTTTTTT. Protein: CASSGRRGLTGELFF.

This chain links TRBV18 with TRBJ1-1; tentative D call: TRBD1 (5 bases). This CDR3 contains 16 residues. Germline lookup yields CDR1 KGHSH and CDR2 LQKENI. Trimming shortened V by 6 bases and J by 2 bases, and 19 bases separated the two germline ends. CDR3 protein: CASSPDSGGLNTEAFF. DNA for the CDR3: TGTGCCAGCTCCCCAGACAGCGGTGGGTTAAACACTGAAGCTTTCTTT.

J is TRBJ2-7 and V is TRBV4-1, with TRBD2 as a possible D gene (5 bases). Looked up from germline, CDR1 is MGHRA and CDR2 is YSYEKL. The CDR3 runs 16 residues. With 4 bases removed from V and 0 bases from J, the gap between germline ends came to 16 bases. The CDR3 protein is CASSPSERHLSYEQYF. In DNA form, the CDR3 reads TGCGCCAGCAGCCCCTCTGAGCGGCACCTCTCCTACGAGCAGTACTTC.

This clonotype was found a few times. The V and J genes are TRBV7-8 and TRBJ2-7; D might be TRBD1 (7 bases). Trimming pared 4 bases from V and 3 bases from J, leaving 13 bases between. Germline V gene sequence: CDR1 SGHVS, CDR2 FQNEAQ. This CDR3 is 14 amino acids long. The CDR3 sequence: CASSSRQGGYEQYV. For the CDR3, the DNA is TGTGCCAGCAGCTCCCGACAGGGAGGCTACGAGCAGTACGTC.

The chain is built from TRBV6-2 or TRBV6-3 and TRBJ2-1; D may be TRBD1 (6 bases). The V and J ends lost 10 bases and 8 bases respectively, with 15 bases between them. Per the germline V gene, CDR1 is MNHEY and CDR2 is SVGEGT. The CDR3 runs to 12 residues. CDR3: CATNRAGYEQFF. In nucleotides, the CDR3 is TGTGCCACAAACAGGGCAGGCTATGAGCAGTTCTTC.

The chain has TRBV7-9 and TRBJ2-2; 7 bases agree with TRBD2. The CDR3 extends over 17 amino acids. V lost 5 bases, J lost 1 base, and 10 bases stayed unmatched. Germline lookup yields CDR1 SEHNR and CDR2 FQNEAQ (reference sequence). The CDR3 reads CASSAPLAGLNTGELFF. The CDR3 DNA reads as TGTGCCAGCAGCGCCCCCTTAGCGGGTCTGAACACCGGGGAGCTGTTTTTT.

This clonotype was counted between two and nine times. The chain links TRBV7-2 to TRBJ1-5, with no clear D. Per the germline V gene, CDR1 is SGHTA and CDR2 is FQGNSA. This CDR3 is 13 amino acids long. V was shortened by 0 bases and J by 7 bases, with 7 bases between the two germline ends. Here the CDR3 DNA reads TGTGCCAGCAGCTTAGCGCTGCAACAGCCCCAGCATTTT. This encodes CASSLALQQPQHF.

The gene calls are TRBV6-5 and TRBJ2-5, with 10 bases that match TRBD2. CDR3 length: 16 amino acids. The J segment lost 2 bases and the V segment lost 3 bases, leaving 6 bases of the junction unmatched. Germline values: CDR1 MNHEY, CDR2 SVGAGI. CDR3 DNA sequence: TGTGCCAGCAGTTATTTAGGACTAGCGGAGCAAGAGACCCAGTACTTC. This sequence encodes CASSYLGLAEQETQYF.

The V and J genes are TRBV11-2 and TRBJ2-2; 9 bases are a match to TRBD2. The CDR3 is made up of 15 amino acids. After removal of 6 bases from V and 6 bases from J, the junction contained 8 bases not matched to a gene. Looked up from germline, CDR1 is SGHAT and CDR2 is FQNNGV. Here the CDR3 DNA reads TGTGCCAGCAGTCCGGGACTAGCCCTCCCCGGGGAGCTGTTTTTT. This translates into CASSPGLALPGELFF.

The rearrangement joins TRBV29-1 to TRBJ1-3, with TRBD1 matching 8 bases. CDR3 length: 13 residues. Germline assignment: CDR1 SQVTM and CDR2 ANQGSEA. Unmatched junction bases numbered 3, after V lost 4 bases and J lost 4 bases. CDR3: CSVVQGAGNTIYF. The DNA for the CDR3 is TGCAGCGTTGTTCAGGGGGCAGGAAACACCATATATTTT.

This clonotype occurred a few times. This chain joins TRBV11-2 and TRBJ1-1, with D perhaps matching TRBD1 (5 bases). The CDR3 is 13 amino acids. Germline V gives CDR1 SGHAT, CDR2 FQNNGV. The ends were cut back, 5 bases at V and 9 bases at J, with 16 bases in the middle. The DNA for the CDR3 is TGTGCCAGCAGCCTTCCAGGGAGAGTCCAAGCTTTCTTT. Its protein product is CASSLPGRVQAFF.

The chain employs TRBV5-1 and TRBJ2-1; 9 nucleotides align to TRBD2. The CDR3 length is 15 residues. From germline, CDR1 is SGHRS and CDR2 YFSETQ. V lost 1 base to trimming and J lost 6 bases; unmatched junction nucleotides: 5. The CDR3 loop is CASSLRASGANEQFF. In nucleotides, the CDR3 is TGCGCCAGCAGCTTGAGGGCTAGCGGGGCCAATGAGCAGTTCTTC.